One sample yielded the 7 T cell receptor beta chains listed below, sequenced in a study of T cell changes during pregnancy in multiple sclerosis (dated by TCRdb to between 2018 and 2021). The library came from the immunoSEQ multiplex PCR assay. Held by TCRdb, this immuneACCESS table contains in-frame sequences only and omits some clones. Under half of the omission traces to an unresolved V gene where checked; the cause of the rest is unknown. Recorded for this sample are about 35,000 clones; 93% of them occurred a single time. The top ten constitute roughly 0.39% of the sample. The starting material was CD4+ T cells from peripheral blood mononuclear cells, obtained in the first trimester of pregnancy. The receptors shown here come from a female donor with multiple sclerosis, enrolled in a pregnancy study.

The DNA for the CDR3 is TGTGCCAGCAGCTCAGACAGGAAAGAGACCCAGTACTTC. It translates to CASSSDRKETQYF. The rearrangement joins TRBV7-7 to TRBJ2-5, with a possible D match to TRBD1 (6 bases). Germline V gives CDR1 SSHAT, CDR2 FNYEAQ (reference sequence). CDR3 length equals 13 residues. The V gene lost 4 bases and the J gene lost 3 bases, with 9 bases spanning the gap.

This chain links TRBV15 with TRBJ2-1; TRBD1 aligns across 9 bases. V lost 1 base, J lost 7 bases, and 8 bases stayed unmatched. The CDR3 sequence is 16 residues long. CDR1 and CDR2 from the germline V gene are LNHNV and YYDKDF (reference sequence). In nucleotides, the CDR3 is TGTGCCACCAGCAGAGTGACCGGGACAGGGAGTAATGAGCAGTTCTTC. Amino acid sequence: CATSRVTGTGSNEQFF.

This chain connects TRBV28 to TRBJ1-1; D perhaps matches TRBD1 (5 bases). With 5 bases removed from V and 8 bases from J, the gap between germline ends came to 24 bases. This CDR3 has 16 amino acids. Germline values: CDR1 MDHEN, CDR2 SYDVKM. As DNA, the CDR3 is TGTGCCAGCAGTAAAGGGGAAGAGCCGGACAAATTCGAAGCTTTCTTT. It specifies CASSKGEEPDKFEAFF.

This clone was counted only a few times. The chain employs TRBV7-2 and TRBJ1-6; 7 bases are a match to TRBD1. The CDR3 runs 14 residues. Looked up from germline, CDR1 is SGHTA and CDR2 is FQGNSA. Trimming at V came to 6 bases and at J to 13 bases, leaving 12 bases not matched to a gene. The CDR3 loop is CASRDRIPKSPLHF. CDR3 coding DNA: TGTGCCAGCAGGGACAGGATTCCCAAATCCCCCCTCCACTTT.

In its sample, this clone was seen once. The V gene is TRBV27, the J gene TRBJ1-1; unclear D gene. The CDR3 loop spans 13 amino acids. The V gene lost 3 bases and the J gene lost 5 bases, with 10 bases spanning the gap. Germline V gene lookup returns CDR1 MNHEY and CDR2 SMNVEV (reference sequence). The CDR3 region is CASSFEWRTEAFF. The CDR3 DNA reads TGTGCCAGCAGTTTTGAGTGGAGGACTGAAGCTTTCTTT.

This clone showed up just once. CDR3: CASSPRERGTGELFF. CDR3 DNA sequence: TGTGCCAGCAGTCCTAGGGAGAGGGGGACCGGGGAGCTGTTTTTT. The rearrangement joins TRBV2 to TRBJ2-2, with D perhaps matching TRBD1 (6 bases). This CDR3 comprises 15 residues. Germline lookup yields CDR1 SNHLY and CDR2 FYNNEI. The V and J ends lost 5 bases and 5 bases respectively, with 15 bases between them.

This clone was observed a single time. The gene calls are TRBV7-2 and TRBJ2-1; 9 positions match TRBD1. The CDR3 length is 15 residues. Germline V gives CDR1 SGHTA, CDR2 FQGNSA. V lost 3 bases and J lost 8; bases outside the gene matches: 8. CDR3 nucleotides: TGTGCCAGCAGCTTGGGACAGGGCAGGACGGATGAGCAGTTCTTC. This sequence encodes CASSLGQGRTDEQFF.